What follows describes a single T cell receptor beta chain. Its antigen is still unknown. V was shortened by 4 bases and J by 0 bases, with 15 bases between the two germline ends. Germline loops: CDR1 LNHDA, CDR2 SQIVND (reference sequence). This CDR3 comprises 16 residues. This sample is drawn from a study of cytomegalovirus exposure and HLA in healthy donors. Study conclusions and caveats: Association of a missense DCLRE1C variant with TCR beta V- and J-gene trimming was reported in a later analysis. Most CMV-associated TCR beta chains were later found to appear HLA-restricted. Rarity held for most TCR sequences, but there were some public TCRs that occurred in many donors.

13 Jbeta primers and 60 Vbeta primers were used for the PCR. The assay was immunoSEQ multiplex PCR, and TCRdb's table has in-frame clones only and misses some. The sample records 85,000 to 100,000 clones, approximately 80% being singletons. The sequenced sample was PBMCs. V gene TRBV19 combines with J gene TRBJ1-1, with D tentatively TRBD1 (5 bases). The TCR originated in a woman aged 55-70 years in good health and CMV-seronegative. CDR3 sequence (DNA): TGTGCCAGTAGTAAGGTCCGGGGGGTCATGAACACTGAAGCTTTCTTT. Translated: CASSKVRGVMNTEAFF.